The text below deals with one T cell receptor (beta chain). The antigen it binds to is not known. TCRdb lists the instrument as Illumina HiSeq 2000. TCR beta cDNA libraries were prepared using 5'RACE template switching, which introduced a universal primer site and unique molecular identifiers. cDNA synthesis was primed from the TCR beta constant segment, followed by two successive PCR amplification steps. The authors processed their data as follows. MIGEC was used to demultiplex reads and group reads by UMI, and MiTCR was used to assemble and quantify clonotypes. To remove erroneous sequences, TCR cDNA sequences were retained only when supported by two or more reads. The tcR package was used for downstream repertoire analysis, and clonotypes were matched across fractions by CDR3 nucleotide sequence plus V segment. Antigen specificity was annotated against VDJdb with VDJmatch, allowing one amino acid substitution in CDR3. TCRdb reprocessed the raw reads; every CDR3 protein sequence is a single record, and DNA is not supplied. The V and J calls were determined by TCRdb, not by the authors. This sample's clone table shows 550,000 to 600,000 distinct CDR3 sequences. The ten biggest clones cover 3.5% to 4.5% of the sample.

The CDR3, from cysteine to phenylalanine, totals 12 residues. DNA was not recorded. CDR1 DFQATT and CDR2 SNEGSKA are derived from the germline V gene (reference sequence). This sample is drawn from a study of T cells expressing NK-cell markers (dated by TCRdb to 2019 to 2021). Concerning the study at large: In sorted CD3+CD56+NKG2C+, CD3+CD56+NKG2C- and CD3+CD56-NKG2C+ T-cell subsets from 7 or 8 donors, TCR beta-chain repertoires were profiled. All eight donors whose samples were sequenced were randomly selected healthy volunteers, three of them men and five women. Sequencing of the libraries produced 2 x 150 bp reads on Illumina HiSeq 2000/2500, MiSeq or NextSeq. Among the eight sequenced donors, seven were HCMV-seropositive and one was HCMV-seronegative.

To determine HCMV serostatus, a commercial ELISA kit was used to detect HCMV-specific IgG in serum. Ficoll density gradient centrifugation was used to isolate peripheral blood mononuclear cells from blood. Summary of the overall study and its limitations: In six donors, the dominant CD3+CD56+NKG2C+ clonotypes ranked among the top 10 CD8+ clonotypes, making up about 1.0-8% of CD8+ T cells. It remained unclear whether the expanded NKG2C-expressing T cell clones were specific for HCMV antigens. Those dominant clonotypes were again the most abundant among CD3+CD56-NKG2C+ cells in a few donors, at about 25-65%.

This receptor chain uses TRBV20-1 and TRBJ2-5; TCRdb picks TRBD1, but there is no DNA to check that call. Sequenced: blood T cells: a sorted CD56 or NKG2C T cell subset, CD4+ or CD8+ T cells, or bulk PBMC T cells (not recorded which). The TCR sequence derives from a man aged 18-30 years in good health. Donor details come from another sample of the same person, matched by shared clones. For the CDR3, the sequence is CSALSGGETQYF.